A few counts support the clone carrying this T cell receptor (beta chain). Sequencing used immunoSEQ multiplex PCR; TCRdb keeps in-frame clones, though not all of them. Of about 1 million clones in the sample, around 75% were seen once. This record comes from a study of shared clonotypes between healthy human individuals. The sample taken for sequencing was memory CD4+ T cells sorted from blood. The subset was: CD45RA-negative fraction. This TCR derives from a man aged 18 to 29 in good health.

CDR3 bases: TGTGCCAGCAGTCAAAGGAGGAACACTGAAGCTTTCTTT. The encoded protein is CASSQRRNTEAFF. The genes are TRBV7-2 and TRBJ1-1; the D is unclear. The V gene lost 6 bases and the J gene lost 1 base, with 9 bases spanning the gap. Germline-derived CDR1 and CDR2 are SGHTA and FQGNSA. The CDR3 is made up of 13 amino acids.